The present entry profiles one T cell receptor (beta chain) with its context. What it binds is unknown. It was healthy bone marrow donors who served as donors. This sample is part of a study of cytomegalovirus exposure and HLA in healthy donors. Study-wide findings and caveats: Researchers catalogued 164 TCR beta chains as cytomegalovirus-associated. Analysis was carried out at a later point, and it linked a missense DCLRE1C variant to TCR beta V- and J-gene trimming.

The study ran its PCR with 60 Vbeta and 13 Jbeta primers. The data were produced by immunoSEQ multiplex PCR, yet TCRdb's version contains in-frame clones alone and is incomplete. The sample includes about 59,000 clones. V shed 7 bases and J shed 2 bases, with 11 bases lying between them. Germline values: CDR1 SGHRS, CDR2 YFSETQ. This CDR3 region has 13 residues. The clonotype was recovered from a young man in good health and CMV-seropositive. The chain couples TRBV5-1 to TRBJ2-3; tentative D call: TRBD1 (6 bases). Source material: PBMCs. The CDR3 nucleotides read TGCGCCAGCTGGGGACAATCCACAGATACGCAGTATTTT. Translated, it gives CASWGQSTDTQYF.